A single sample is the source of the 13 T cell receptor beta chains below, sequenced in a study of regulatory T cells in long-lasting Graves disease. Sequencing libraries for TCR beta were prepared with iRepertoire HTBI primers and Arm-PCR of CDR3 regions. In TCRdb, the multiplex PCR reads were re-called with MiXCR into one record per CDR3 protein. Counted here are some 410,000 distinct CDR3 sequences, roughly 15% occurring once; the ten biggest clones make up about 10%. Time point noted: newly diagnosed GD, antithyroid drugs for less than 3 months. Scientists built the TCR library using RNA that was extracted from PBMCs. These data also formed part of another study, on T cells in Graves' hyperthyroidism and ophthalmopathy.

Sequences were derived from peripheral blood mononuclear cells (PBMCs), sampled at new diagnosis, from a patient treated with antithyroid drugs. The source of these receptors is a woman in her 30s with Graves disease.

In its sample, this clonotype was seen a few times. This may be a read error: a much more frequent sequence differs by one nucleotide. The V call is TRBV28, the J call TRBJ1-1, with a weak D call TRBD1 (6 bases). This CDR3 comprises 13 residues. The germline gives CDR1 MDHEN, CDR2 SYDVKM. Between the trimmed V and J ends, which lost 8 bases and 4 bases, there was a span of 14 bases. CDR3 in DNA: TGTGCCAGCCAAGGGGACATGAGCACTGAAGCTTTCTTT. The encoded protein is CASQGDMSTEAFF.

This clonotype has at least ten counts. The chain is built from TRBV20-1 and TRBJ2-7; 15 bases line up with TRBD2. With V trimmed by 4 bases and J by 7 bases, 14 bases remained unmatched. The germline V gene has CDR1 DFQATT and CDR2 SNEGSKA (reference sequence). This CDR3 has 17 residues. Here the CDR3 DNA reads TGCAGTGCTATCGGACTAGCGGGAGGGCCGTCTTCGTGGGAGCAGTACTTC. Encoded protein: CSAIGLAGGPSSWEQYF.

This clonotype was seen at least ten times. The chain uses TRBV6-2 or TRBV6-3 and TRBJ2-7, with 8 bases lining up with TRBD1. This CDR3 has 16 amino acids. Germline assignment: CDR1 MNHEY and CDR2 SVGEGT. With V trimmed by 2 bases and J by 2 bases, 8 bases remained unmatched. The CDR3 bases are TGTGCCAGCAGTTACAGGACAGGGACAACTCCCTACGAGCAGTACTTC. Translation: CASSYRTGTTPYEQYF.

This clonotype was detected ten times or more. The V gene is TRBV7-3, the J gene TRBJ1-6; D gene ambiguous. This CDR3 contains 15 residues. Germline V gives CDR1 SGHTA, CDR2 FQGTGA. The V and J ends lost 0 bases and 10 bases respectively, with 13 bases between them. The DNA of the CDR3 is TGTGCCAGCAGCTTAACGGAGGAGTGGATGTCACCCCTCCACTTT. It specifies CASSLTEEWMSPLHF.

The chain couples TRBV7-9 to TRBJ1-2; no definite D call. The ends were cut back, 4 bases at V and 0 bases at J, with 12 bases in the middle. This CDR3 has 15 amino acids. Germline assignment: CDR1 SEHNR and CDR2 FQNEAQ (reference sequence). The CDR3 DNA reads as TGTGCCAGCAGCTCCCCCTCTGAAGCTAACTATGGCTACACCTTC. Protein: CASSSPSEANYGYTF.

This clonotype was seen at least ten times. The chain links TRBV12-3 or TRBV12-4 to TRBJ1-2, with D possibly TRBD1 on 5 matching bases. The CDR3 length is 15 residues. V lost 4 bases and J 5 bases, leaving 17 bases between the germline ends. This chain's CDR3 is CASSSLGGRGYGYTF. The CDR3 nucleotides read TGTGCCAGCAGTTCTCTCGGGGGAAGGGGATATGGCTACACCTTC.

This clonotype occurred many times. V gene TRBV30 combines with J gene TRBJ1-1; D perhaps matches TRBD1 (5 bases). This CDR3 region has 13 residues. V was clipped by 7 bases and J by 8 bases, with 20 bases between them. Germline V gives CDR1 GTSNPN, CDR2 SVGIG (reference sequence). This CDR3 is CAYSANLGAEAFF. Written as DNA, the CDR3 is TGTGCCTATTCCGCTAACCTTGGGGCCGAAGCTTTCTTT.

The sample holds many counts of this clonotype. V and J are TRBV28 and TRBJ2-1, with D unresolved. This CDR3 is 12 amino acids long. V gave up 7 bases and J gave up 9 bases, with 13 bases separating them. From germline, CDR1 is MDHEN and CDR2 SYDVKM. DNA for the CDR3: TGTGCCAGCAAACTTTACTCGGGTGAGCAGTTCTTC. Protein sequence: CASKLYSGEQFF.

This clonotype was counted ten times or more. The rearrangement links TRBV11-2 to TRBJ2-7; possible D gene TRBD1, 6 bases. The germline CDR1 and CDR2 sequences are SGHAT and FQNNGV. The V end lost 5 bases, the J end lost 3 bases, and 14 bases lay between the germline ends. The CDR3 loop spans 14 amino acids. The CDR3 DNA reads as TGTGCCAGCAGCAACCAGGGGACCTACTACGAGCAGTACTTC. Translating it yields CASSNQGTYYEQYF.

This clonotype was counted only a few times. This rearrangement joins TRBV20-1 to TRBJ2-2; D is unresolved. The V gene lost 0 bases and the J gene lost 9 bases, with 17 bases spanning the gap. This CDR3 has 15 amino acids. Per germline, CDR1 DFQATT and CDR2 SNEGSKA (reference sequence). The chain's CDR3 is CSARDPGPGSRELFF. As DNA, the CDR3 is TGCAGTGCTAGAGATCCCGGCCCCGGATCCAGGGAGCTGTTTTTT.

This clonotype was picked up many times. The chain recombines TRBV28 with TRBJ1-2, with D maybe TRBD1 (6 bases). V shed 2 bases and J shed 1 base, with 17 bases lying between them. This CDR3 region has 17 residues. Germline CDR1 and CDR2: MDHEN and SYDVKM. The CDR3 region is CASSLGTGKIDNYGYTF. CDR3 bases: TGTGCCAGCAGTTTAGGCACAGGGAAAATCGATAACTATGGCTACACCTTC.

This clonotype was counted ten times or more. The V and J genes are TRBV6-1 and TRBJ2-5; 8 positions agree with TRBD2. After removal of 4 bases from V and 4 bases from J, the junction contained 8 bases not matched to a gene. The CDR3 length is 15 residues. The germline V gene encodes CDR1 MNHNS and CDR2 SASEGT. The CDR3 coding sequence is TGTGCCAGCAGTGGAGCAGCGGGAGTAACAGAGACCCAGTACTTC. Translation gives CASSGAAGVTETQYF.

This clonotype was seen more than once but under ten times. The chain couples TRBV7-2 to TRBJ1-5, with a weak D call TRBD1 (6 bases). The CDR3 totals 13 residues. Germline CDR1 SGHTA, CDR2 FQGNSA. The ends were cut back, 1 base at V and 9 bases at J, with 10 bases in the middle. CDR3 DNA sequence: TGTGCCAGCAGCTTAGAGGGGACACGGCCCCAGCATTTT. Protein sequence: CASSLEGTRPQHF.